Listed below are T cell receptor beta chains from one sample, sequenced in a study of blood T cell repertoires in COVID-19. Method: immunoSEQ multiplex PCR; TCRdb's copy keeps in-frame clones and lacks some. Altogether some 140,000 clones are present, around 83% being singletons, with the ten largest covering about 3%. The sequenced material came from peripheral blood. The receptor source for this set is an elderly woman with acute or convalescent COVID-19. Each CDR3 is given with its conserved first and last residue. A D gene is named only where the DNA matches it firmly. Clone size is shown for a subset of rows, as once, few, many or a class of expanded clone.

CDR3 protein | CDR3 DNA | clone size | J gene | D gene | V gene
CASSTQENTEAFF | TGTGCCAGCAGCACTCAGGAAAACACTGAAGCTTTCTTT | NA | TRBJ1-1 | NA | TRBV7-3
CASSTRGEAFF | TGTGCCAGCAGCACCAGGGGGGAAGCTTTCTTT | NA | TRBJ1-1 | TRBD1 | TRBV3-1/TRBV3-2
CASSDPGHRGGTEAFF | TGTGCCAGCAGTGATCCCGGGCACAGGGGGGGGACTGAAGCTTTCTTT | NA | TRBJ1-1 | TRBD1 | TRBV2
CASSVGSGGYNSPLHF | TGTGCCAGCAGCGTAGGAAGTGGGGGGTATAATTCACCCCTCCACTTT | few | TRBJ1-6 | NA | TRBV9
CASSIQTGNYGYTF | TGTGCCAGTAGTATTCAAACAGGGAATTATGGCTACACCTTC | NA | TRBJ1-2 | NA | TRBV19
CASSFRGANEQFF | TGTGCCAGCAGCTTCCGGGGGGCCAATGAGCAGTTCTTC | NA | TRBJ2-1 | NA | TRBV7-9
CASSLGQSNQPQHF | TGCGCCAGCAGCTTGGGACAGAGCAATCAGCCCCAGCATTTT | NA | TRBJ1-5 | NA | TRBV5-1
CASSQDSGLGNQPQHF | TGCGCCAGCAGCCAAGATTCTGGCCTGGGCAATCAGCCCCAGCATTTT | NA | TRBJ1-5 | NA | TRBV4-1
CSVRRGENDTF | TGCAGCGTTAGGAGAGGCGAGAACGACACCTTC | NA | TRBJ1-2 | NA | TRBV29-1
CASSQDRHSNGYTF | TGTGCCAGCAGCCAAGACAGACATTCTAATGGCTACACCTTC | NA | TRBJ1-2 | NA | TRBV3-1/TRBV3-2
CASSPRQASSNQPQHF | TGTGCCAGCTCACCCAGACAGGCCTCGAGCAATCAGCCCCAGCATTTT | once | TRBJ1-5 | NA | TRBV18
CASSPSSSGGRYEQYF | TGTGCCAGCAGCCCCAGTAGTAGCGGGGGAAGGTACGAGCAGTACTTC | NA | TRBJ2-7 | TRBD2 | TRBV7-2
CASSQAWRQHNSPLHF | TGCGCCAGCAGCCAAGCCTGGCGGCAGCATAATTCACCCCTCCACTTT | NA | TRBJ1-6 | NA | TRBV4-1
CASSPLDRVINIQYF | TGCGCCAGCAGCCCGTTGGACAGGGTGATAAACATTCAGTACTTC | NA | TRBJ2-4 | TRBD1 | TRBV5-1
CASSPLPTESNQPQHF | TGCGCCAGCAGCCCATTACCGACAGAGAGCAATCAGCCCCAGCATTTT | NA | TRBJ1-5 | NA | TRBV4-1
CASSYPPTGRGEKLFF | TGTGCCAGCAGTTACCCACCCACGGGAAGAGGAGAAAAACTGTTTTTT | NA | TRBJ1-4 | NA | TRBV6-6
CASDRGNEKLFF | TGTGCCAGCGACAGGGGGAATGAAAAACTGTTTTTT | NA | TRBJ1-4 | TRBD1 | TRBV2
CASSLAGEGLDAFPGQGARYGYTF | TGTGCCAGCAGCTTAGCAGGGGAGGGGTTGGACGCGTTCCCGGGACAGGGGGCGCGATATGGCTACACCTTC | NA | TRBJ1-2 | TRBD1 | TRBV13
CASSSPGTVNSPLHF | TGTGCCAGCAGTTCCCCCGGGACAGTCAATTCACCCCTCCACTTT | few | TRBJ1-6 | TRBD1 | TRBV5-6
CASSLRQGATNYGYTF | TGCGCCAGCAGCTTAAGACAGGGGGCTACTAACTATGGCTACACCTTC | NA | TRBJ1-2 | TRBD1 | TRBV5-1
CASSLFRARKLVNTGELFF | TGTGCCAGCAGCTTATTCCGTGCCAGGAAACTGGTGAACACCGGGGAGCTGTTTTTT | NA | TRBJ2-2 | NA | TRBV7-9
CASSLRIAGANEQYF | TGCGCCAGCAGCCTTCGGATAGCGGGGGCCAACGAGCAGTACTTC | NA | TRBJ2-7 | TRBD2 | TRBV5-1
CASSLDGGRGDPMNTGELFF | TGCGCCAGCAGCTTGGATGGCGGGCGGGGGGACCCCATGAACACCGGGGAGCTGTTTTTT | NA | TRBJ2-2 | TRBD2 | TRBV5-1
CASSQKGRTDDSPLHF | TGCGCCAGCAGCCAAAAAGGTAGAACAGATGATTCACCCCTCCACTTT | NA | TRBJ1-6 | NA | TRBV4-1
CASSHAGGSVSNTGELFF | TGTGCCAGCAGCCACGCTGGGGGCAGCGTTTCGAACACCGGGGAGCTGTTTTTT | NA | TRBJ2-2 | NA | TRBV4-2
CSAEIGREQYF | TGCAGCGCTGAGATAGGGAGAGAGCAGTACTTC | once | TRBJ2-7 | NA | TRBV29-1
CATSRGGTSSYNEQFF | TGTGCCACCAGCAGGGGAGGGACTAGCTCCTACAATGAGCAGTTCTTC | NA | TRBJ2-1 | TRBD2 | TRBV15
CASRDSPSTDTQYF | TGTGCCAGCAGAGACAGTCCTAGCACAGATACGCAGTATTTT | once | TRBJ2-3 | NA | TRBV6-5
CASGQGMGANYGYTF | TGTGCCAGCGGGCAGGGGATGGGAGCTAACTATGGCTACACCTTC | NA | TRBJ1-2 | NA | TRBV6-5
CASSSGGWASGETEAFF | TGTGCCAGCAGCTCGGGGGGGTGGGCCTCAGGAGAGACTGAAGCTTTCTTT | NA | TRBJ1-1 | NA | TRBV5-4
CASSRSGQGAINEKLFF | TGCGCCAGCAGCCGATCGGGACAGGGGGCTATTAATGAAAAACTGTTTTTT | NA | TRBJ1-4 | TRBD1 | TRBV4-3
CASSSLGAQYF | TGTGCCAGCAGCTCCCTCGGAGCCCAGTACTTC | NA | TRBJ2-5 | NA | TRBV7-2
CASSQAASGGSYEQYF | TGTGCCAGCAGCCAAGCGGCTAGCGGGGGGAGCTACGAGCAGTACTTC | once | TRBJ2-7 | TRBD2 | TRBV3-1/TRBV3-2
CASSLPTGANSPLHF | TGTGCCAGCAGCTTGCCTACAGGGGCAAATTCACCCCTCCACTTT | once | TRBJ1-6 | TRBD1 | TRBV5-4
CASSRGGFNEQFF | TGTGCCAGCAGTCGCGGGGGATTCAATGAGCAGTTCTTC | NA | TRBJ2-1 | TRBD2 | TRBV6-5
CASSAGQLNNEKLFF | TGTGCCAGCAGCGCCGGACAGTTAAATAATGAAAAACTGTTTTTT | NA | TRBJ1-4 | NA | TRBV9
CASTLGGDQPQHF | TGTGCCAGTACCCTAGGGGGAGATCAGCCCCAGCATTTT | once | TRBJ1-5 | NA | TRBV19
CASSKDRAYGYTF | TGTGCCAGCAGCAAAGACAGGGCCTATGGCTACACCTTC | NA | TRBJ1-2 | TRBD1 | TRBV11-2
CASQKGQGVSGEQYF | TGTGCCAGCCAGAAGGGACAGGGGGTCTCGGGCGAGCAGTACTTC | NA | TRBJ2-7 | TRBD1 | TRBV19
CASSIWTGVDYTF | TGTGCCAGTAGTATCTGGACAGGGGTGGACTACACCTTC | NA | TRBJ1-2 | TRBD1 | TRBV19
CASSVEDTSPYEQYF | TGCGCCAGCAGTGTAGAGGACACGAGTCCCTACGAGCAGTACTTC | NA | TRBJ2-7 | NA | TRBV5-1
CATSTTSAQYDTGELFF | TGTGCCACCAGCACTACTAGCGCCCAGTATGACACCGGGGAGCTGTTTTTT | NA | TRBJ2-2 | TRBD2 | TRBV15
CASSQEGGGYTF | TGCGCCAGCAGCCAGGAGGGCGGTGGCTACACCTTC | NA | TRBJ1-2 | NA | TRBV4-3
CAISETGTGETEAFF | TGTGCCATCAGTGAGACAGGGACAGGGGAGACTGAAGCTTTCTTT | NA | TRBJ1-1 | TRBD1 | TRBV10-3
CASSSEARTNTGELFF | TGCGCCAGCAGCTCGGAGGCTAGAACCAACACCGGGGAGCTGTTTTTT | NA | TRBJ2-2 | NA | TRBV5-1
CASRSEGGVETQYF | TGTGCCAGCCGGTCCGAAGGGGGGGTAGAGACCCAGTACTTC | NA | TRBJ2-5 | NA | TRBV6-5
CASSRSRHQLTGNTIYF | TGCGCCAGCAGCCGGAGCCGGCATCAACTTACTGGAAACACCATATATTTT | NA | TRBJ1-3 | NA | TRBV4-1
CASSSRGTNTEAFF | TGTGCCAGCAGCTCAAGGGGGACCAACACTGAAGCTTTCTTT | few | TRBJ1-1 | NA | TRBV5-6
CASSETGGLAGYTF | TGTGCCAGCTCCGAAACGGGGGGCCTAGCCGGCTACACCTTC | NA | TRBJ1-2 | NA | TRBV18
CASSQGNLISRLARGSTDTQYF | TGCGCCAGCAGCCAAGGAAACCTTATATCCCGACTAGCAAGGGGGAGCACAGATACGCAGTATTTT | NA | TRBJ2-3 | NA | TRBV4-1